This T cell receptor (delta chain) comes out of a study of γδ T cells in repeated Plasmodium falciparum infection. Vgamma9/Vdelta2+ and Vdelta2-negative gammadelta T cells were flow-sorted from PBMC for bulk sequencing. This clone was picked up many times. A far more abundant clone sits one base away, making this likely a read error. The same CDR3 also results from other DNA sequences found in this sample. TCRdb redid the clone calls on the multiplex PCR reads with CATT. The profile shows approximately 53,000 delta-chain clones, around 1.7% of them singletons. The CDR3 totals 20 residues. CDR1 and CDR2 (germline): TSWWSYY, QGS.

This clonotype was obtained from a pool of human donors (malaria-infected and uninfected, not separated). This chain links TRDV1 with TRDJ1; D possibly corresponds to TRDD2 (6 bases). The source material was gamma-delta T cells from blood. The CDR3, as DNA: TGTGCTCTTGTGGAACCCCCCCCTTTCCTATTCGGTCATTCCCCGGATAAACTCATCTTT. This gives the protein CALVEPPPFLFGHSPDKLIF.